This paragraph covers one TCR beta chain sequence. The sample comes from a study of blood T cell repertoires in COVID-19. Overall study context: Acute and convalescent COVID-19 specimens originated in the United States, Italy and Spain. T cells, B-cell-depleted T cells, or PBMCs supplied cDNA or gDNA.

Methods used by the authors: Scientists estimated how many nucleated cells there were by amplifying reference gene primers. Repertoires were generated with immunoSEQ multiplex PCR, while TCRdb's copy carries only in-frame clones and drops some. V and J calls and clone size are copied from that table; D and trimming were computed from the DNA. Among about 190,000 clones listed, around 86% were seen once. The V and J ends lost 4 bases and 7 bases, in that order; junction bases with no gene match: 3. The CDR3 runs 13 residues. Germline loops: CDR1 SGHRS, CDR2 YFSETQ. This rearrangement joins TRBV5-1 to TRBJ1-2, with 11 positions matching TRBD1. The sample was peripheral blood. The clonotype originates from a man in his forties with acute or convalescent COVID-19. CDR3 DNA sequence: TGCGCCAGCAGCCCGGGACAGGGGGTTGGCTACACCTTC. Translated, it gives CASSPGQGVGYTF.